This T cell receptor (beta chain) was identified during a study of PD-1 blockade in classical Hodgkin lymphoma. Following autologous stem cell transplantation, relapse occurred in every patient, and exposure to brentuximab vedotin varied. Sequencing used immunoSEQ multiplex PCR; TCRdb keeps in-frame clones, though not all of them. The sample shows 55,000 to 65,000 clones, over 75% of them seen only once. This material consisted of peripheral blood mononuclear cells (PBMCs), taken at baseline. This sequence was found in a human donor with classical Hodgkin lymphoma.

The CDR3 bases are TGCGCCAGCAGCTTGGGGTCCCAGGTCGTGGATACGCAGTATTTT. Protein: CASSLGSQVVDTQYF. The V call is TRBV5-1, the J call TRBJ2-3; the D is unclear. V lost 0 bases, J lost 6 bases, and 14 bases lay in between. This CDR3 has 15 amino acids. Germline CDR1 is SGHRS and CDR2 is YFSETQ.